What follows is one T cell receptor beta chain and its context. The sample is drawn from a study of blood T cell repertoires in COVID-19. As for the study in general: Nucleic acid was either cDNA or gDNA, and it came from T cells, B-cell-depleted T cells, or PBMCs.

Germline V lookup: CDR1 SGHRS, CDR2 YFSETQ. V gave up 4 bases and J gave up 0 bases; unmatched junction bases: 3. The CDR3 runs to 14 residues. Per the original data handling: Nucleated cell number was recorded as an estimate derived from reference gene primer amplification. Clones were read by immunoSEQ multiplex PCR, and TCRdb kept only the in-frame ones, dropping some. The V and J calls and clone size come from that table; D and trimming were worked out from the DNA. This repertoire shows around 130,000 clones, approximately 84% found once; its top ten account for more than 10%. The sequenced material came from peripheral blood. The source of this sequence is a woman between 55 and 75 years old with acute or convalescent COVID-19. V usage is TRBV5-1 and J usage is TRBJ1-2; the match to TRBD1 covers 7 bases. The CDR3 DNA is TGCGCCAGCAGCGTCGGGACAGCTAACTATGGCTACACCTTC. Translating gives CASSVGTANYGYTF.